Listed here are 30 T cell receptor beta chains from one sample, sequenced in a study of T cell responses to AZD1222 COVID-19 vaccine. The table came from immunoSEQ multiplex PCR; TCRdb's copy has only in-frame clones and leaves some out. The data contain about 180,000 clones, about 91% of them singletons. The specimen was peripheral blood, collected 28 days after the second AZD1222 dose. The origin of the receptors is an adult who received the AZD1222 COVID-19 vaccine.

The chain employs TRBV5-1 and TRBJ2-5; D possibly matches TRBD1 or TRBD2 (6 bases each). V lost 1 base and J lost 2, with 15 bases in between. Germline assignment: CDR1 SGHRS and CDR2 YFSETQ. CDR3 length: 16 residues. CDR3 nucleotides: TGCGCCAGCAGCTTGTCCCTCGGGGGCTCACAAGAGACCCAGTACTTC. It yields the protein CASSLSLGGSQETQYF.

This chain links TRBV6-1 with TRBJ2-7; possible D gene TRBD1, 6 bases. Germline V gene lookup returns CDR1 MNHNS and CDR2 SASEGT. This CDR3 has 14 residues. Trimming removed 0 bases at V and 1 base at J, with 7 bases between. Here the CDR3 reads CASSEADSSYEQYF. The CDR3 nucleotides read TGTGCCAGCAGTGAAGCGGACAGTTCCTACGAGCAGTACTTC.

The gene calls are TRBV3-1 (or the pseudogene TRBV3-2) and TRBJ1-6; D ambiguous. Trimming removed 0 bases from V and 1 base from J, with 7 bases in between. The CDR3 covers 16 residues. The germline CDR1 and CDR2 sequences are LGHDT and YNNKEL (reference sequence). The chain's CDR3 is CASSQDFRSYNSPLHF. CDR3 bases: TGTGCCAGCAGCCAAGATTTTAGGTCCTATAATTCACCCCTCCACTTT.

This clone has just a few counts. The chain employs TRBV30 and TRBJ1-3, with 7 bases aligning to TRBD1. Germline V gene data show CDR1 as GTSNPN and CDR2 as SVGIG (reference sequence). The CDR3 consists of 15 residues. J gave up 9 bases and V 6 bases, and 17 bases lay outside the gene matches. CDR3 amino acids: CACQGVVRGKGTIYF. For the CDR3, the DNA is TGTGCCTGCCAGGGGGTCGTGAGAGGAAAGGGCACCATATATTTT.

This rearrangement joins TRBV5-1 to TRBJ2-6; D unresolved. The germline V gene has CDR1 SGHRS and CDR2 YFSETQ. Trimming left V 0 bases short and J 0 bases short, with 4 bases between. The CDR3 extends over 15 amino acids. The CDR3 nucleotides are TGCGCCAGCAGCTTGGGACCCTCTGGGGCCAACGTCCTGACTTTC. Protein product: CASSLGPSGANVLTF.

The rearrangement joins TRBV19 to TRBJ2-1; 7 bases are shared with TRBD1. V lost 6 bases and J lost 9; bases outside the gene matches: 5. From germline, CDR1 is LNHDA and CDR2 SQIVND (reference sequence). The CDR3 sequence is 12 residues long. This CDR3 is CASSRTGLEQFF. Here the CDR3 DNA reads TGTGCCAGTAGCCGGACAGGTCTTGAGCAGTTCTTC.

This sequence joins TRBV11-2 and TRBJ2-2; perhaps TRBD1 as D (5 bases). CDR3 length: 12 amino acids. V lost 4 bases to trimming and J lost 8 bases, with 8 bases between them. Per the germline V gene, CDR1 is SGHAT and CDR2 is FQNNGV. The CDR3 DNA sequence: TGTGCCAGCAGCTCCACAGGAGGGGAGCTGTTTTTT. Its translation: CASSSTGGELFF.

This rearrangement joins TRBV18 to TRBJ2-5, with TRBD2 identical over 11 bases. After removal of 3 bases from V and 4 bases from J, the junction contained 4 bases not matched to a gene. The CDR3 is made up of 15 amino acids. Germline CDR1 and CDR2: KGHSH and LQKENI. CDR3 amino acids: CASSPELAGVETQYF. The CDR3 DNA follows: TGTGCCAGCTCACCGGAACTAGCGGGGGTAGAGACCCAGTACTTC.

The chain joins TRBV29-1 to TRBJ1-4; D is unclear. Germline CDR1 and CDR2: SQVTM and ANQGSEA. Trimming cost V 1 base and J 7 bases, with 13 bases left between them. The CDR3 contains 14 residues. The CDR3 sequence: CSVEGGGSGEKLFF. The CDR3 DNA follows: TGCAGCGTTGAAGGGGGAGGAAGTGGTGAAAAACTGTTTTTT.

The chain recombines TRBV3-1 (or the pseudogene TRBV3-2) with TRBJ1-2; unclear D gene. The CDR3 spans 13 residues. V was clipped by 2 bases and J by 6 bases, with 10 bases between them. CDR1 is LGHDT, CDR2 YNNKEL, per germline (reference sequence). The CDR3 loop reads CASSQFDGDGYTF. CDR3 nucleotide sequence: TGTGCCAGCAGCCAATTCGACGGGGATGGCTACACCTTC.

The V and J genes are TRBV4-3 and TRBJ2-7; TRBD1 matches 9 bases. Germline V gene lookup returns CDR1 LGHNA and CDR2 YSLEER. V was pared by 0 bases and J by 0 bases, with 6 bases of the junction left unmatched. The CDR3 loop spans 17 amino acids. The DNA of the CDR3 is TGCGCCAGCAGCCAAGAAGCCCCGGGACAGGGCTCCTACGAGCAGTACTTC. It translates to CASSQEAPGQGSYEQYF.

This clone was observed once. This chain links TRBV19 with TRBJ1-5; D might be TRBD1 (5 bases). In germline, CDR1 is LNHDA, CDR2 SQIVND (reference sequence). This CDR3 has 16 amino acids. Trimming took 3 bases from V and 7 from J, leaving 19 bases between them. This CDR3 is CASSIISRGGGQPQHF. DNA of the CDR3: TGTGCCAGTAGTATCATCAGTCGGGGCGGGGGGCAGCCCCAGCATTTT.

This chain connects TRBV2 to TRBJ1-2, with D possibly being TRBD1 (5 bases). The germline V and J ends were trimmed by 7 bases and 4 bases, with 16 bases remaining between them. Germline CDR1 and CDR2: SNHLY and FYNNEI. The CDR3 has 14 amino acids. CDR3 protein: CASIGVQGPYGYTF. Here the CDR3 DNA reads TGTGCCAGCATAGGAGTTCAGGGCCCCTATGGCTACACCTTC.

The chain combines TRBV6-5 with TRBJ2-2; D is uncertain. Germline-derived CDR1 and CDR2 are MNHEY and SVGAGI. The CDR3 is 12 amino acids. Trimming left V 7 bases short and J 5 bases short, with 8 bases between. Here the CDR3 reads CASTRPTGELFF. The CDR3 DNA reads as TGTGCCAGCACCCGGCCGACCGGGGAGCTGTTTTTT.

This clone came up once. CDR3 coding DNA: TGTGCCAGCAGCCAAGAGGGACAGGGTGAGAGTGGCTACACCTTC. Translated: CASSQEGQGESGYTF. The rearrangement joins TRBV4-2 to TRBJ1-2; 9 nucleotides agree with TRBD1. The germline gives CDR1 LGHNA, CDR2 YNFKEQ. The CDR3 runs to 15 residues. V was clipped by 0 bases and J by 7 bases; unmatched bases: 6.

This chain uses TRBV7-9 with TRBJ1-5, with D hard to call. The V and J ends lost 1 base and 1 base respectively, with 8 bases between them. The CDR3 is 15 residues long. Germline V gene data show CDR1 as SEHNR and CDR2 as FQNEAQ (reference sequence). The CDR3 DNA reads TGTGCCAGCAGCTTAGGCCTGTCAAGCAATCAGCCCCAGCATTTT. Translating gives CASSLGLSSNQPQHF.

The rearrangement links TRBV2 to TRBJ2-7; D gene ambiguous. This CDR3 spans 11 amino acids. V shed 4 bases and J shed 6 bases, with 7 bases lying between them. The V gene's germline CDR1 is SNHLY and CDR2 FYNNEI. As DNA, the CDR3 is TGTGCCAGCAGTGGGGTCGGCGAGCAGTACTTC. This gives the protein CASSGVGEQYF.

This sequence joins TRBV30 and TRBJ1-5; a possible D gene is TRBD1 (6 bases). This CDR3 spans 13 amino acids. V was pared by 2 bases and J by 7 bases, with 12 bases between. Germline values: CDR1 GTSNPN, CDR2 SVGIG (reference sequence). CDR3 sequence: CAWSLGGQQPQHF. Here the CDR3 DNA reads TGTGCCTGGAGTTTGGGGGGACAACAGCCCCAGCATTTT.

The V and J genes are TRBV10-2 and TRBJ2-5; tentative D call: TRBD2 (7 bases). The CDR3 is 17 residues long. Looked up from germline, CDR1 is WSHSY and CDR2 is SAAADI. Trimming shortened V by 2 bases and J by 5 bases, and 21 bases separated the two germline ends. This CDR3 reads CASSEPRRGGTRETQYF. CDR3 sequence (DNA): TGCGCCAGCAGTGAGCCACGTAGGGGGGGGACCCGGGAGACCCAGTACTTC.

The chain joins TRBV7-9 to TRBJ1-1, with TRBD1 matching over 7 bases. The germline gives CDR1 SEHNR, CDR2 FQNEAQ (reference sequence). Germline trimming cut 5 bases from V and 3 bases from J; bases unmatched to any gene: 9. This CDR3 spans 15 amino acids. CDR3 in amino acids: CASSVRQGLDTEAFF. CDR3 in DNA: TGTGCCAGCAGCGTGCGACAGGGTTTAGACACTGAAGCTTTCTTT.

The genes are TRBV4-3 and TRBJ1-2; D uncertain. The ends were cut back, 5 bases at V and 0 bases at J, with 13 bases in the middle. This CDR3 has 15 amino acids. Germline assignment: CDR1 LGHNA and CDR2 YSLEER. CDR3 DNA sequence: TGCGCCAGCAGCTTAACGCCGGGGACTAACTATGGCTACACCTTC. Translation gives CASSLTPGTNYGYTF.

The chain has TRBV11-1 and TRBJ2-7; 7 bases align to TRBD1. The CDR3 spans 14 residues. Germline trimming cut 0 bases from V and 5 bases from J; bases unmatched to any gene: 4. Germline CDR1 SGHAT, CDR2 FQDESV (reference sequence). CDR3 DNA: TGTGCCAGCAGCTTAGCCGACAGGGACCACGAGCAGTACTTC. Translating gives CASSLADRDHEQYF.

The chain uses TRBV27 and TRBJ1-6, with D possibly being TRBD1 (6 bases). The CDR3 is made up of 13 amino acids. Germline V gene sequence: CDR1 MNHEY, CDR2 SMNVEV (reference sequence). V was trimmed by 9 bases and J by 8 bases, leaving 14 bases between them. The CDR3 nucleotides are TGTGCCAGACAGGGTCCGGAGGATTCACCCCTCCACTTT. This gives the protein CARQGPEDSPLHF.

V and J are TRBV18 and TRBJ1-6, with a weak D call TRBD1 (5 bases). The germline V gene has CDR1 KGHSH and CDR2 LQKENI. The V end lost 0 bases, the J end lost 8 bases, and 14 bases lay between the germline ends. This CDR3 comprises 16 residues. The CDR3 region has the DNA TGTGCCAGCTCACCACCAGGGCAGTCAGGGTATTCACCCCTCCACTTT. This gives the protein CASSPPGQSGYSPLHF.

The chain employs TRBV12-3 or TRBV12-4 and TRBJ1-4; D possibly corresponds to TRBD1 (5 bases). CDR3 size: 13 residues. Trimming left V 5 bases short and J 8 bases short, with 12 bases between. CDR3 coding DNA: TGTGCCAGCAGTGGGGGAACAGGAGAAAAACTGTTTTTT. Protein sequence: CASSGGTGEKLFF.

The V call is TRBV20-1, the J call TRBJ1-1; D call uncertain. Germline CDR1 reads DFQATT; CDR2 reads SNEGSKA (reference sequence). The V gene lost 3 bases and the J gene lost 1 base, with 15 bases spanning the gap. The CDR3 runs 15 residues. The CDR3 sequence is CSASSHFEENTEAFF. CDR3 DNA sequence: TGCAGTGCTAGTTCCCATTTTGAAGAGAACACTGAAGCTTTCTTT.

This clone has a single count. V and J are TRBV29-1 and TRBJ2-3; D might be TRBD2 (6 bases). Germline V gene sequence: CDR1 SQVTM, CDR2 ANQGSEA. The CDR3 sequence is 11 residues long. Trimming cost V 7 bases and J 1 base, with 6 bases left between them. The CDR3 region is CSGRGTDTQYF. CDR3 DNA: TGCAGCGGGAGGGGCACAGATACGCAGTATTTT.

The genes are TRBV19 and TRBJ1-5, with D tentatively TRBD1 (5 bases). The CDR3 covers 16 residues. Germline values: CDR1 LNHDA, CDR2 SQIVND (reference sequence). Trimming stripped 2 bases from V and 0 bases from J, with 11 bases between. In DNA, the CDR3 is TGTGCCAGTAGTATAAGGGACGGAAATAGCAATCAGCCCCAGCATTTT. Its translation: CASSIRDGNSNQPQHF.

The V and J genes are TRBV5-1 and TRBJ1-3; D is uncertain. Germline V gives CDR1 SGHRS, CDR2 YFSETQ. The V and J ends lost 4 bases and 6 bases respectively, with 8 bases between them. The length of the CDR3 is 12 residues. The CDR3 DNA is TGCGCCAGCAGCCCCGGGGAAAACACCATATATTTT. Translating it yields CASSPGENTIYF.

Notes on this clone: This CDR3 is also generated by other DNA sequences in the sample. The chain combines TRBV5-1 with TRBJ2-7, with D possibly matching TRBD1 (6 bases). V lost 3 bases to trimming and J lost 4 bases, with 14 bases between them. The CDR3 totals 14 residues. Germline V gene lookup returns CDR1 SGHRS and CDR2 YFSETQ. DNA of the CDR3: TGCGCCAGCAGCTCCGGACAGAATGTATACGAGCAGTACTTC. Encoded protein: CASSSGQNVYEQYF.